The text below deals with one T cell receptor beta chain. The data are from a study of cytomegalovirus exposure and HLA in healthy donors. The germline gives CDR1 GTSNPN, CDR2 SVGIG (reference sequence). Trimming took 6 bases from V and 10 from J, leaving 21 bases between them. The CDR3 has 13 amino acids. The method was immunoSEQ multiplex PCR; TCRdb's version includes in-frame clones alone and lacks a portion of them. The data contain about 78,000 clones, less than 96% of them singletons. This sequence joins TRBV30 and TRBJ1-2; tentative D call: TRBD1 (5 bases). The specimen sequenced was PBMCs. The clonotype originates from a man aged 18-30 years in good health and CMV-seropositive. The CDR3 DNA is TGTGCCTGCCACCCAGGGTCCCTTGGGCTCTACACCTTC. This gives the protein CACHPGSLGLYTF.